These T cell receptor beta chains were read from a single sample in a study of Graves' ophthalmopathy and Graves' hyperthyroidism. TCRdb reanalysed the multiplex PCR reads using MiXCR and keeps one entry per CDR3 protein. The data contain 900,000 to 1,200,000 distinct CDR3 sequences, approximately 35% of them singletons. Sequenced: peripheral blood or thyroid tissue (not recorded which). The receptors stem from an adult man with Graves' hyperthyroidism. CDR3s include the opening cysteine and the closing phenylalanine or tryptophan. A D gene is named only where the DNA matches it firmly. Size is omitted from some rows. Given values are once, few, many or a class for expanded clones.

NA	NA	TRBV29-1	TRBJ1-1	CSVVGGNEAFF	TGCAGCGTTGTCGGGGGGAACGAGGCTTTCTTT
TRBD1	few	TRBV20-1	TRBJ2-7	CSATGTGPYEQYF	TGCAGTGCTACCGGGACAGGCCCCTACGAGCAGTACTTC
NA	many	TRBV29-1	TRBJ2-7	CSVELGEQYF	TGCAGCGTTGAATTGGGGGAGCAGTACTTC
NA	many	TRBV29-1	TRBJ1-5	CSVAQAPGGNQPQQF	TGCAGCGTTGCACAGGCCCCTGGGGGCAATCAGCCCCAGCAATTT
TRBD1	NA	TRBV6-5	TRBJ2-5	CASTVSQGAEKTQYF	TGTGCCAGCACTGTTTCTCAGGGGGCTGAGAAGACCCAGTACTTC
TRBD1	NA	TRBV24-1	TRBJ2-7	CATSDPLTGGQYF	TGTGCCACCAGTGACCCTCTGACAGGGGGACAGTACTTC
NA	NA	TRBV11-2	TRBJ2-7	CASSFTEGSYEQYF	TGTGCCAGCAGCTTTACAGAAGGCTCCTACGAGCAGTACTTC
NA	many	TRBV12-3/TRBV12-4	TRBJ2-5	CASRPGLGEETQYF	TGTGCCAGCAGACCCGGCCTGGGGGAAGAGACCCAGTACTTC
NA	NA	TRBV29-1	TRBJ1-2	CSFFQGANYGYTF	TGCAGCTTTTTCCAGGGTGCTAACTATGGCTACACCTTC
NA	many	TRBV2	TRBJ1-2	CASSEAGITF	TGTGCCAGCAGTGAGGCAGGAATCACCTTC
TRBD1	NA	TRBV7-9	TRBJ2-2	CASSTDRGQANTGELFF	TGTGCCAGCAGCACCGACAGGGGACAGGCGAACACCGGGGAGCTGTTTTTT
NA	once	TRBV10-2	TRBJ2-7	CASSEPDSLLNYGYTYEQYF	TGCGCCAGCAGTGAGCCGGACAGTCTTTTAAACTATGGCTACACCTACGAGCAGTACTTC
TRBD1	many	TRBV7-6	TRBJ1-5	CASSLLQGAGNNQPQHF	TGTGCCAGCAGCTTACTACAGGGGGCGGGAAACAATCAGCCCCAGCATTTT
NA	few	TRBV6-2/TRBV6-3	TRBJ2-7	CASRVENYEQYF	TGTGCCAGCCGGGTAGAGAACTACGAGCAGTACTTC
NA	few	TRBV20-1	TRBJ2-5	CSAKGGLETQYF	TGCAGTGCAAAGGGGGGGTTGGAGACCCAGTACTTC
TRBD1	once	TRBV7-9	TRBJ1-2	CASSTGTAYTF	TGTGCCAGCAGCACCGGGACAGCCTACACCTTC
NA	NA	TRBV20-1	TRBJ2-7	CSARDSSRIYEQYF	TGCAGTGCTAGAGACTCTTCCCGGATTTACGAGCAGTACTTC
TRBD2	NA	TRBV15	TRBJ2-7	CATSRARGFYEQYF	TGTGCCACCAGCAGGGCGCGGGGGTTCTACGAGCAGTACTTC
TRBD2	many	TRBV7-2	TRBJ2-5	CASTRSGGKETQYF	TGTGCCAGCACCAGAAGCGGGGGGAAAGAGACCCAGTACTTC
TRBD1	NA	TRBV2	TRBJ1-5	CASSEALRGQLNQPQHF	TGTGCCAGCAGTGAAGCGCTTCGGGGACAGCTCAATCAGCCCCAGCATTTT
TRBD2	NA	TRBV10-3	TRBJ2-2	CAISGEREGIVFF	TGTGCCATCAGTGGTGAGCGGGAGGGAATCGTGTTTTTT
NA	few	TRBV2	TRBJ2-2	CASSRPGLDTGELFF	TGTGCCAGCAGCCGCCCGGGGTTGGACACCGGGGAGCTGTTTTTT
NA	many	TRBV9	TRBJ2-7	CASSAFLQDEQYF	TGTGCCAGCAGCGCGTTCTTACAGGACGAGCAGTACTTC
TRBD2	NA	TRBV9	TRBJ2-2	CASSVSRLATTELFF	TGTGCCAGCAGCGTCAGCCGACTAGCCACAACAGAGCTGTTTTTT
NA	many	TRBV9	TRBJ2-5	CASSVQGRGETQYF	TGTGCCAGCAGCGTTCAGGGGCGCGGGGAGACCCAGTACTTC
TRBD1	NA	TRBV7-9	TRBJ1-1	CASTPDRGVNTEAFF	TGTGCCAGCACACCAGACAGGGGGGTGAACACTGAAGCTTTCTTT
NA	NA	TRBV20-1	TRBJ1-5	CSASAGALGQPQHF	TGCAGTGCTAGCGCGGGTGCCCTCGGTCAGCCCCAGCATTTT
NA	NA	TRBV9	TRBJ2-5	CASSVTPRESQETQYF	TGTGCCAGCAGCGTAACCCCTAGGGAGTCCCAGGAGACCCAGTACTTC
TRBD1	many	TRBV10-3	TRBJ1-5	CAISAGTGQRQPQHF	TGTGCCATCAGTGCCGGGACAGGGCAACGTCAGCCCCAGCATTTT
TRBD1	few	TRBV29-1	TRBJ2-7	CSVTTGAAYEQCF	TGCAGCGTTACGACAGGGGCAGCCTACGAGCAGTGCTTC
NA	many	TRBV10-3	TRBJ1-1	CATRTEDLNTEAFF	TGTGCCACCCGGACGGAAGACTTGAACACTGAAGCTTTCTTT
NA	NA	TRBV30	TRBJ1-6	CAWSVRGSPLHF	TGTGCCTGGAGTGTCCGAGGGTCACCCCTCCACTTT
NA	NA	TRBV7-2	TRBJ1-2	CASSAGGLFDGYTF	TGTGCCAGCAGCGCCGGGGGGCTCTTTGATGGCTACACCTTC
NA	NA	TRBV7-9	TRBJ2-5	CASSFARDSETQYF	TGTGCCAGCAGCTTCGCCCGGGACTCGGAGACCCAGTACTTC
NA	once	TRBV24-1	TRBJ2-6	CATSDAVVPTF	TGTGCCACCAGTGACGCTGTCGTCCCGACTTTC
NA	NA	TRBV19	TRBJ2-2	CASMGFPNTGELFF	TGTGCCAGTATGGGGTTCCCCAACACCGGGGAGCTGTTTTTT
NA	many	TRBV2	TRBJ2-5	CASRPGRETQYF	TGTGCCAGCAGGCCAGGGCGGGAGACCCAGTACTTC
TRBD1	NA	TRBV3-1	TRBJ1-1	CASSTAQGAEDTEAFF	TGTGCCAGCAGTACAGCCCAGGGGGCAGAGGACACTGAAGCTTTCTTT
TRBD2	many	TRBV20-1	TRBJ2-5	CSAFRTSGQETQYF	TGCAGTGCCTTTAGGACTAGCGGCCAAGAGACCCAGTACTTC
NA	NA	TRBV24-1	TRBJ1-2	CATSVGLIYGYTF	TGTGCCACCAGCGTCGGACTTATCTATGGCTACACCTTC
NA	few	TRBV20-1	TRBJ1-4	CSVTPAGVEKLFF	TGCAGTGTTACCCCCGCGGGGGTCGAAAAACTGTTTTTT
NA	few	TRBV7-2	TRBJ2-2	CASSPPDRELFF	TGTGCCAGCAGCCCCCCCGACCGGGAGCTGTTTTTT
TRBD1	once	TRBV12-3/TRBV12-4	TRBJ1-1	CASSPLDRGYAFF	TGTGCCAGCAGTCCCCTAGACAGGGGGTATGCTTTCTTT